Following are 5 T cell receptor beta chains from one sample sequenced in a study of blood T cell repertoires in COVID-19. Libraries were prepared by immunoSEQ multiplex PCR; TCRdb keeps only in-frame clonotypes and omits some of them. The profile shows about 490,000 clones, 80% to 90% of them singletons. Sequenced sample: peripheral blood. The receptors were sampled from a human donor in a cohort sampled during active COVID-19.

The rearrangement links TRBV6-5 to TRBJ1-2; 7 positions match TRBD1. The CDR3 has 14 amino acids. Germline-derived CDR1 and CDR2 are MNHEY and SVGAGI. J was trimmed by 5 bases and V by 5 bases; bases with no gene match: 8. The CDR3 sequence is CASSPRQGQYGYTF. CDR3 DNA: TGTGCCAGCAGTCCCCGACAGGGCCAATATGGCTACACCTTC.

The chain combines TRBV18 with TRBJ2-6; possibly TRBD1 for D (5 bases). The V gene's germline CDR1 is KGHSH and CDR2 LQKENI. Trimming left V 2 bases short and J 4 bases short, with 12 bases between. CDR3 length: 16 amino acids. In DNA form, the CDR3 reads TGTGCCAGCTCACCAGACAGACCAGTAGGGGCCAACGTCCTGACTTTC. The encoded protein is CASSPDRPVGANVLTF.

This chain joins TRBV5-1 and TRBJ2-3; tentatively, D is TRBD1 (6 bases). Trimming removed 2 bases from V and 3 bases from J, with 7 bases in between. The CDR3 is made up of 13 amino acids. CDR1 is SGHRS and CDR2 is YFSETQ in the germline V gene. The CDR3 protein is CASSFGQTDTQYF. The CDR3 coding sequence is TGCGCCAGCAGCTTCGGACAGACAGATACGCAGTATTTT.

The chain joins TRBV11-3 to TRBJ2-7; a weak D match, TRBD1 (6 bases). This CDR3 is 15 amino acids long. Trimming pared 5 bases from V and 6 bases from J, leaving 20 bases between. The germline gives CDR1 SGHNT, CDR2 YENEEA. The CDR3 nucleotides are TGTGCCAGCAGCGCGAGGACAGACATCCCCTCCGAGCAGTACTTC. Translating gives CASSARTDIPSEQYF.

V usage is TRBV25-1 and J usage is TRBJ2-7; 8 bases match TRBD2. This CDR3 is built from 12 residues. The V gene's germline CDR1 is MGHDK and CDR2 SYGVNS. After removal of 8 bases from V and 6 bases from J, the junction contained 6 bases not matched to a gene. The CDR3 is CASRSTSAEQYF. CDR3 DNA: TGTGCCAGCCGCTCGACTAGCGCCGAGCAGTACTTC.